The 10 T cell receptor beta chains presented below share a single source sample, sequenced in a study of blood T cell repertoires in COVID-19. Method: immunoSEQ multiplex PCR; TCRdb's copy keeps in-frame clones and lacks some. The sample shows more than 95,000 clones, around three quarters of them seen only once. Material for sequencing was peripheral blood. These receptors all come from a woman in her 70s with acute or convalescent COVID-19.

The CDR3 nucleotides are TGTGCCAGCAGCAGATCTAGCGGGAGTAGTTTTAGGAATGAGCAGTTCTTC. This codes for CASSRSSGSSFRNEQFF. The chain has TRBV7-8 and TRBJ2-1; 10 nucleotides align to TRBD2. Looked up from germline, CDR1 is SGHVS and CDR2 is FQNEAQ. V shed 5 bases, J shed 7 bases, and the junction held 14 bases outside the gene matches. The CDR3 is 17 amino acids.

This clone was seen more than once but under ten times. The rearrangement uses TRBV6-1 and TRBJ1-2; TRBD1 agrees at 8 bases. The trim removed 3 bases at V and 2 bases at J, leaving 2 bases unmatched. This CDR3 is 14 amino acids long. The germline V gene has CDR1 MNHNS and CDR2 SASEGT. As DNA, the CDR3 is TGTGCCAGCAGTGACGGGACAGGAAACTATGGCTACACCTTC. Encoded protein: CASSDGTGNYGYTF.

The rearrangement uses TRBV27 and TRBJ2-1; 8 bases are shared with TRBD1. CDR3 length equals 14 residues. V trimming: 3 bases; J trimming: 5 bases; junction bases outside the gene matches: 3. CDR1 MNHEY and CDR2 SMNVEV come from the germline V gene (reference sequence). CDR3 DNA sequence: TGTGCCAGCAGTTTCGGACAGGGAAACAATGAGCAGTTCTTC. Translation: CASSFGQGNNEQFF.

The genes are TRBV5-1 and TRBJ2-1, with 7 bases aligning to TRBD1. CDR1 and CDR2 from the germline V gene are SGHRS and YFSETQ. J lost 6 bases, V lost 4 bases, and 10 bases had no gene match. The CDR3 is 15 amino acids. For the CDR3, the DNA is TGCGCCAGCAGCGCCGGGACAGCCCTAAGCAATGAGCAGTTCTTC. Its protein product is CASSAGTALSNEQFF. The variable domain in full, completed from reference TRBV5-1 and TRBJ2-1, reads KAGVTQTPRYLIKTRGQQVTLSCSPISGHRSVSWYQQTPGQGLQFLFEYFSETQRNKGNFPGRFSGRQFSNSRSEMNVSTLELGDSALYLCASSAGTALSNEQFFGPGTRLTVL.

V usage is TRBV11-3 and J usage is TRBJ2-2; 12 bases line up with TRBD2. CDR3 length: 16 residues. Germline CDR1 SGHNT, CDR2 YENEEA. The V gene end was trimmed by 5 bases and the J gene end by 6 bases; junction bases not matched to a gene: 7. CDR3 nucleotide sequence: TGTGCCAGCAGCCGTAGACTAGCGGGAGCGTCCGGGGAGCTGTTTTTT. This gives the protein CASSRRLAGASGELFF.

This clone came up many times. The rearrangement uses TRBV6-6 and TRBJ1-1; TRBD1 agrees at 9 bases. Trimming took 4 bases from V and 11 from J; bases not matched to a gene: 5. The CDR3 extends over 12 amino acids. The germline CDR1 and CDR2 sequences are MNHNY and SVGAGI (reference sequence). Here the CDR3 reads CASSSRTGVAFF. The CDR3 region has the DNA TGTGCCAGCAGTTCTCGGACAGGGGTGGCTTTCTTT.

The V call is TRBV19, the J call TRBJ1-1, with D hard to call. This CDR3 has 14 residues. Looked up from germline, CDR1 is LNHDA and CDR2 is SQIVND (reference sequence). With 6 bases removed from V and 1 base from J, the gap between germline ends came to 12 bases. DNA of the CDR3: TGTGCCAGTAGGGCCCTAGGAGAGAACACTGAAGCTTTCTTT. Its protein is CASRALGENTEAFF.

V and J are TRBV6-5 and TRBJ2-3; D may be TRBD2 (5 bases). CDR1 is MNHEY, CDR2 SVGAGI, per germline. CDR3 size: 14 residues. Trimming took 0 bases from V and 1 from J, leaving 5 bases between them. CDR3 amino acids: CASSYSEGTDTQYF. The CDR3 coding sequence is TGTGCCAGCAGTTACTCGGAGGGCACAGATACGCAGTATTTT.

The genes are TRBV7-2 and TRBJ2-2; D remains unclear. The CDR3 spans 12 residues. V lost 5 bases and J 6 bases, leaving 7 bases between the germline ends. Germline V gene lookup returns CDR1 SGHTA and CDR2 FQGNSA. CDR3 nucleotides: TGTGCCAGCAGCCCCAGGTCCGGGGAGCTGTTTTTT. Translating it yields CASSPRSGELFF.

This clone has only one observation. V usage is TRBV10-2 and J usage is TRBJ1-5; the match to TRBD1 covers 7 bases. This CDR3 comprises 15 residues. CDR1 is WSHSY and CDR2 is SAAADI in the germline V gene. V lost 2 bases and J lost 1; bases outside the gene matches: 2. The CDR3 bases are TGCGCCAGCAGTGAGGCAGGGGGGAGCAATCAGCCCCAGCATTTT. This sequence encodes CASSEAGGSNQPQHF.